The T cell receptor (beta chain) described here comes from a study of blood T cell repertoires in COVID-19. Study information: Donors in the United States, Italy and Spain gave samples during acute or convalescent COVID-19.

Ages ranged from about 18 to 89 years, with residence in about two dozen US areas. Repertoires were generated with immunoSEQ multiplex PCR, while TCRdb's copy carries only in-frame clones and drops some. The sample includes over 250,000 clones, approximately 87% seen only once; the top ten take about 5.4%. Comments on this clone: The sample carries other DNA sequences with the same CDR3.

The receptor's source is a woman in her thirties who had recovered from COVID-19. Material for sequencing was PBMCs or T cells enriched from blood (not recorded which).

Written as DNA, the CDR3 is TGCGCCAGCAGCTTGGGGCAGATTACTGAAGCTTTCTTT. It codes for CASSLGQITEAFF. The V call is TRBV5-1, the J call TRBJ1-1; D call uncertain. Germline V gene data show CDR1 as SGHRS and CDR2 as YFSETQ. V was shortened by 0 bases and J by 5 bases, with 8 bases between the two germline ends. The CDR3 length is 13 residues.